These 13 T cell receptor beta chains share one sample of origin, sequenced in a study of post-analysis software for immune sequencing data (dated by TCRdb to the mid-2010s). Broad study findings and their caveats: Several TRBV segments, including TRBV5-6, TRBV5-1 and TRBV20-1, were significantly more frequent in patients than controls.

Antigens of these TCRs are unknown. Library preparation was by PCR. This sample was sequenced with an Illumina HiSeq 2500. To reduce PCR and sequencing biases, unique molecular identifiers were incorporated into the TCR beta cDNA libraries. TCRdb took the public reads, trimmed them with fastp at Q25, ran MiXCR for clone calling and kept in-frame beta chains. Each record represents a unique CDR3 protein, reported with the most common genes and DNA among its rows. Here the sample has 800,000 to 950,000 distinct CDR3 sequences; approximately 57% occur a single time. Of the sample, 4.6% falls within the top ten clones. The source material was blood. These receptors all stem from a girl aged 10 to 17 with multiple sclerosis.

CDR3 amino acids: CASSDRDLGTNIQYF. The CDR3 DNA reads as TGCGCCAGCAGCGACAGGGACCTAGGGACGAACATTCAGTACTTC. This chain joins TRBV5-1 and TRBJ2-4; 7 bases fit TRBD1. J was trimmed by 7 bases and V by 4 bases; bases with no gene match: 11. Per the germline V gene, CDR1 is SGHRS and CDR2 is YFSETQ. The CDR3 has 15 residues.

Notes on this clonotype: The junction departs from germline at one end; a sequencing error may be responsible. For the CDR3, the DNA is TGCGCCAGCAGATTGGGGCTAGCGGCTAGCTCCTACTATGAGCAGTTCTTC. Its protein product is CASRLGLAASSYYEQFF. This sequence joins TRBV5-1 and TRBJ2-1; 7 bases are a match to TRBD2. Germline V CDR1 and CDR2: SGHRS, YFSETQ. The CDR3 has 17 amino acids.

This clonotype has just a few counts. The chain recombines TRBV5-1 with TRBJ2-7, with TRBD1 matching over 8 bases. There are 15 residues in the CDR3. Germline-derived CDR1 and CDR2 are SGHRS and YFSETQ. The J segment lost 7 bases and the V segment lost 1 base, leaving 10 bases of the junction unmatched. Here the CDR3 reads CASSLFDRGSLEQYF. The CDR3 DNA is TGCGCCAGCAGCTTGTTTGACAGGGGAAGTCTGGAGCAGTACTTC.

The CDR3 region has the DNA TGCGCCAGCAGCTTGTCGCACATGTCGTCAGTCTATGGCTACACCTTC. The encoded protein is CASSLSHMSSVYGYTF. The rearrangement uses TRBV5-1 and TRBJ1-2; D is unresolved. Trimming pared 1 base from V and 4 bases from J, leaving 17 bases between. The length of the CDR3 is 16 residues. The V gene's germline CDR1 is SGHRS and CDR2 YFSETQ. The variable domain in full, completed from reference TRBV5-1 and TRBJ1-2, reads KAGVTQTPRYLIKTRGQQVTLSCSPISGHRSVSWYQQTPGQGLQFLFEYFSETQRNKGNFPGRFSGRQFSNSRSEMNVSTLELGDSALYLCASSLSHMSSVYGYTFGSGTRLTVV.

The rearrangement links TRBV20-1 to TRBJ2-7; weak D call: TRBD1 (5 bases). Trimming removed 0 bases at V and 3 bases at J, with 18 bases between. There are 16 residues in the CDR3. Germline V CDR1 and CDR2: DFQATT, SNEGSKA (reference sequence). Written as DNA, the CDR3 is TGCAGTGCTAGAGATCAGGGTCAACCGGCCCTCTACGAGCAGTACTTC. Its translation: CSARDQGQPALYEQYF.

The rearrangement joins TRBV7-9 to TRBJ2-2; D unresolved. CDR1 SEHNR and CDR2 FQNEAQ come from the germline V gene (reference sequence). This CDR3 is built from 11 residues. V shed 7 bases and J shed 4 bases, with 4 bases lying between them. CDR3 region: CASTPTGELFF. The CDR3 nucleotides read TGTGCCAGCACCCCCACCGGGGAGCTGTTTTTT.

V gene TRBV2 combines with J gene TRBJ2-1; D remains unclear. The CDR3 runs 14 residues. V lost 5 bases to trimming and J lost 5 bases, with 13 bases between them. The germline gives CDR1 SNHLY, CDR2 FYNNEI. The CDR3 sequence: CASSLHPQNNEQFF. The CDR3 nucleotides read TGTGCCAGCAGTTTACACCCCCAGAACAATGAGCAGTTCTTC.

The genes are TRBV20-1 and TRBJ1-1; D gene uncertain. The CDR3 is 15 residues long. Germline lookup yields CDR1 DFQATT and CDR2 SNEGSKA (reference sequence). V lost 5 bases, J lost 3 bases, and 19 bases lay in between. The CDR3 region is CSAWPRGLLHTEAFF. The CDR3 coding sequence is TGCAGTGCTTGGCCCCGCGGATTGTTGCACACTGAAGCTTTCTTT.

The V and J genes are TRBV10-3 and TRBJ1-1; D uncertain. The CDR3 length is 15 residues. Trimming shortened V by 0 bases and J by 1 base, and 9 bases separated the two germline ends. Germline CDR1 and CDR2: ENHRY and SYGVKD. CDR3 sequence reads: CAISESAPTNTEAFF. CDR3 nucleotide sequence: TGTGCCATCAGTGAGTCGGCCCCTACGAACACTGAAGCTTTCTTT.

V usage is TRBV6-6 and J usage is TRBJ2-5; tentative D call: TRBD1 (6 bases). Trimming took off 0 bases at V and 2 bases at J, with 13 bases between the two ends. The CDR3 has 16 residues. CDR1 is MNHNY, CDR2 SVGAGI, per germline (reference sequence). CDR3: CASSYSQGWAQETQYF. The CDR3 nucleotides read TGTGCCAGCAGTTACTCGCAGGGGTGGGCACAAGAGACCCAGTACTTC.

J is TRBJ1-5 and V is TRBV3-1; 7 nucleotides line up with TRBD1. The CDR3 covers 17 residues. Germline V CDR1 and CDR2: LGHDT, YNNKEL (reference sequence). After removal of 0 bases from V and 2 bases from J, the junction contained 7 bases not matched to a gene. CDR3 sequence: CASSQDLSGGGNQPQHF. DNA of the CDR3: TGTGCCAGCAGCCAAGATTTGTCAGGGGGAGGCAATCAGCCCCAGCATTTT.

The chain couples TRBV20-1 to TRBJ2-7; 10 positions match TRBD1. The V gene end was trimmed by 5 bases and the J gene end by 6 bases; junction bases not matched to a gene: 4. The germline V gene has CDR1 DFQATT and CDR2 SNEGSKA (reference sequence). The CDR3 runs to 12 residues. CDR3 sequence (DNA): TGCAGTGCTCACGGACAGGGGGGCGAGCAGTACTTC. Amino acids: CSAHGQGGEQYF.

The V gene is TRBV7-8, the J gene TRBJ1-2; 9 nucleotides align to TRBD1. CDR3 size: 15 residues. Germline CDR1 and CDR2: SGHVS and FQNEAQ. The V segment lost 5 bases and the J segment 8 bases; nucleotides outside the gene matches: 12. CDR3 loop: CASSQKRTGELGYTF. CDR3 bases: TGTGCCAGCAGCCAGAAACGGACAGGGGAGTTAGGCTACACCTTC.